The 13 T cell receptor beta chains below come from one sample, sequenced in a study of CD8+CD57+ T cells in acquired aplastic anemia. In patients chosen for sequencing, flow cytometry had shown CD8+CD57+ cell expansion. TCR beta VDJ and CDR3 were profiled, and genomic DNA was the template. TCRdb recomputed calls from the reads with MiXCR, one row per CDR3 protein. The table records 150,000 to 200,000 distinct CDR3 sequences, over 40% of them present only once. The sample taken for sequencing was sorted CD4+, CD8+, or CD8+CD57+ T cells (not recorded which) from PBMCs. The receptors originated from a human donor with aplastic anemia.

The chain is built from TRBV10-2 and TRBJ2-1, with a tentative D call TRBD1 (5 bases). The CDR3 loop spans 12 amino acids. The germline CDR1 and CDR2 sequences are WSHSY and SAAADI. V shed 7 bases and J shed 3 bases, with 7 bases lying between them. The CDR3 sequence: CASKGDYNEQFF. CDR3 bases: TGCGCCAGCAAAGGGGACTACAATGAGCAGTTCTTC.

This clonotype is labeled medium-sized. The CDR3 DNA sequence: TGTGCCACCAGTGATTTGGCGGGAGGGTTGAAGGAGCAGTTCTTC. Its translation is CATSDLAGGLKEQFF. V and J are TRBV24-1 and TRBJ2-1; 9 bases are shared with TRBD2. The CDR3 covers 15 residues. The J segment lost 10 bases and the V segment lost 0 bases, leaving 6 bases of the junction unmatched. Germline-derived CDR1 and CDR2 are KGHDR and SFDVKD.

Note on this clonotype: As the CDR3 is not closed by the conserved phenylalanine or tryptophan, this likely results from a read error. The chain has TRBV24-1 and TRBJ1-1, with 7 bases matching TRBD1. This CDR3 is built from 16 residues. Germline V CDR1 and CDR2: KGHDR, SFDVKD. CDR3 sequence: CATSDHRGGPNTEAFS. CDR3 sequence (DNA): TGTGCCACCAGTGACCACCGAGGGGGCCCGAACACCGAAGCTTTCTCT.

The chain links TRBV18 to TRBJ1-2, with unresolved D. The CDR3 sequence is 14 residues long. In germline, CDR1 is KGHSH, CDR2 LQKENI. V shed 3 bases and J shed 8 bases, with 16 bases lying between them. The CDR3 sequence is CASSPLGSQWGYTF. CDR3 in DNA: TGTGCCAGCTCACCGTTGGGCAGTCAATGGGGCTACACCTTC.

At least ten counts were recorded for this clonotype. The chain is built from TRBV10-3 and TRBJ2-1, with D possibly TRBD2 on 5 matching bases. This CDR3 region has 11 residues. V was trimmed by 11 bases and J by 9 bases, leaving 14 bases between them. The germline CDR1 and CDR2 sequences are ENHRY and SYGVKD. The CDR3 protein is CASSGPFEQFF. The CDR3 DNA reads TGTGCCTCCAGCGGTCCCTTTGAGCAGTTCTTC.

V gene TRBV20-1 combines with J gene TRBJ2-3; D is perhaps TRBD2 (7 bases). Between the trimmed V and J ends, which lost 4 bases and 0 bases, there was a span of 20 bases. Germline CDR1 reads DFQATT; CDR2 reads SNEGSKA (reference sequence). CDR3 size: 17 residues. CDR3: CSAKGGGHSLSTDTQYF. In DNA form, the CDR3 reads TGCAGTGCTAAGGGCGGGGGCCACTCACTTAGCACAGATACGCAGTATTTT.

This clonotype was detected a few times. The rearrangement uses TRBV28 and TRBJ2-7; perhaps TRBD1 as D (6 bases). CDR3 length: 14 amino acids. The ends were cut back, 7 bases at V and 3 bases at J, with 16 bases in the middle. Germline CDR1 MDHEN, CDR2 SYDVKM. The CDR3 region is CASTPGGGNYEQYF. The CDR3 DNA reads as TGTGCCAGCACCCCTGGGGGCGGTAACTACGAGCAGTACTTC.

V is TRBV7-9 and J is TRBJ2-6; D may be TRBD1 or TRBD2 (5 bases each). Trimming pared 5 bases from V and 0 bases from J, leaving 8 bases between. The germline V gene encodes CDR1 SEHNR and CDR2 FQNEAQ (reference sequence). This CDR3 region has 15 residues. The CDR3 DNA reads as TGTGCCAGCAGCCGGGACCTCTCTGGGGCCAACGTCCTGACTTTC. It is translated as CASSRDLSGANVLTF.

J is TRBJ2-5 and V is TRBV10-1, with 8 nucleotides matching TRBD1. CDR3 length equals 16 residues. Germline assignment: CDR1 WNHNN and CDR2 SYGVQD (reference sequence). The ends lost 2 bases at V and 3 bases at J; junction bases unmatched: 8. The CDR3 nucleotides read TGCGCCAGCAGTGAGACTGACAGGGGCCCAAAAGAGACCCAGTACTTC. Encoded protein: CASSETDRGPKETQYF.

V gene TRBV9 combines with J gene TRBJ2-5, with 7 bases aligning to TRBD2. The CDR3 consists of 13 residues. V was clipped by 0 bases and J by 4 bases; unmatched bases: 0. The germline V gene has CDR1 SGDLS and CDR2 YYNGEE. For the CDR3, the DNA is TGTGCCAGCAGCGTAGGGGAGGGAGAGACCCAGTACTTC. This gives the protein CASSVGEGETQYF.

This chain uses TRBV29-1 with TRBJ2-1, with D possibly TRBD2 on 5 matching bases. Trimming took off 6 bases at V and 8 bases at J, with 11 bases between the two ends. Germline V gene lookup returns CDR1 SQVTM and CDR2 ANQGSEA. The CDR3 is 11 residues long. The CDR3 region is CSVLTSYEQFF. CDR3 bases: TGCAGCGTCCTTACTAGTTATGAGCAGTTCTTC.

Comment on this clonotype: A much larger clone sits a single nucleotide away, making a read error possible. V gene TRBV6-5 combines with J gene TRBJ2-7, with a tentative D call TRBD1 (6 bases). Germline lookup yields CDR1 MNHEY and CDR2 SVGAGI. CDR3 size: 14 residues. CDR3 loop: CAGSHRETPYEQYF. The DNA of the CDR3 is TGTGCCGGCAGTCACAGGGAGACTCCCTACGAGCAGTACTTC.

This clonotype was found many times. The chain's CDR3 is CASSHLAGGEYGYTF. CDR3 nucleotides: TGTGCCAGCAGCCACCTGGCAGGGGGCGAGTATGGCTACACCTTC. This chain links TRBV7-2 with TRBJ1-2; 8 nucleotides match TRBD1. V shed 5 bases, J shed 5 bases, and the junction held 10 bases outside the gene matches. The CDR3 length is 15 residues. The V gene's germline CDR1 is SGHTA and CDR2 FQGNSA.